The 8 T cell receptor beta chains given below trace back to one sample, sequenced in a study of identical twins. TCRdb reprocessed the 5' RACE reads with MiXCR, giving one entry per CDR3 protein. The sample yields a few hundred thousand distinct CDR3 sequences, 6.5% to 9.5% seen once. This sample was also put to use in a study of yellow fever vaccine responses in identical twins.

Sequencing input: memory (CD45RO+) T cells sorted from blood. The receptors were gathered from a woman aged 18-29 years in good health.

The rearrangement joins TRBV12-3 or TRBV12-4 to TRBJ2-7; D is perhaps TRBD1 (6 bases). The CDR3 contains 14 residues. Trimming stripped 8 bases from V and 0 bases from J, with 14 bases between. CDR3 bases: TGTGCCAGCTTGGGGACAATCAGCTCCTACGAGCAGTACTTC. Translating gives CASLGTISSYEQYF.

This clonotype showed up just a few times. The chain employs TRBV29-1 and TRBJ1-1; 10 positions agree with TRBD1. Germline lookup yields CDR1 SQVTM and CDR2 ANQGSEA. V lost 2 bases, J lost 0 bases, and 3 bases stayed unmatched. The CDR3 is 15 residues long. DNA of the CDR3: TGCAGCGTTGAACCCGACAGGGGGCTGAACACTGAAGCTTTCTTT. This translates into CSVEPDRGLNTEAFF.

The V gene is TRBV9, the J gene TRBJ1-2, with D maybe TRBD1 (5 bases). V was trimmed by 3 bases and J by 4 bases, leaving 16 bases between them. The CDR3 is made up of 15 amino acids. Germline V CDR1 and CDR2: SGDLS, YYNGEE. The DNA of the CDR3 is TGTGCCAGCAGCGCTGGGGCGAATCAGGGCTATGGCTACACCTTC. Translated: CASSAGANQGYGYTF.

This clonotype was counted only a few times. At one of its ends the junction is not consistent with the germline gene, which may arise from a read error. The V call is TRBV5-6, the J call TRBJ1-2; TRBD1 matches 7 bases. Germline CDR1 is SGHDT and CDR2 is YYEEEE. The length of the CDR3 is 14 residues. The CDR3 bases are TGTGCCAGCAGCATTGCGGGACAGAGATATGACTACACCTTC. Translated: CASSIAGQRYDYTF.

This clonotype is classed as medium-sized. In nucleotides, the CDR3 is TGTGCCAGCAGCTTCACCCGACTGGGGACCGGGGAGCTGTTTTTT. Translated: CASSFTRLGTGELFF. The chain has TRBV7-9 and TRBJ2-2; D gene uncertain. This CDR3 is 15 amino acids long. Germline lookup yields CDR1 SEHNR and CDR2 FQNEAQ (reference sequence). With 3 bases removed from V and 5 bases from J, the gap between germline ends came to 13 bases. The complete variable domain, with remaining parts taken from reference TRBV7-9 and TRBJ2-2, reads DTGVSQNPRHKITKRGQNVTFRCDPISEHNRLYWYRQTLGQGPEFLTYFQNEAQLEKSRLLSDRFSAERPKGSFSTLEIQRTEQGDSAMYLCASSFTRLGTGELFFGEGSRLTVL.

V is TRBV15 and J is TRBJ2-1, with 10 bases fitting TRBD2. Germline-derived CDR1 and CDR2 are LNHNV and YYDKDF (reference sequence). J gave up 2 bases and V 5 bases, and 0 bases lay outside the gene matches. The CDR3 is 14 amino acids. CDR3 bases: TGTGCCACCAGCGGGACTAGCGCCTACAATGAGCAGTTCTTC. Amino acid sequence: CATSGTSAYNEQFF.

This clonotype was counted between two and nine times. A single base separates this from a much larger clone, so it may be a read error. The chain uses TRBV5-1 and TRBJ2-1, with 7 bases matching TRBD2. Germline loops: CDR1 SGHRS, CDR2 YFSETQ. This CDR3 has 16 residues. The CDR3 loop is CSSSLDLAASYNEQFF. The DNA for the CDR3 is TGCTCCAGCAGCTTGGATCTAGCGGCCTCCTACAATGAGCAGTTCTTC.

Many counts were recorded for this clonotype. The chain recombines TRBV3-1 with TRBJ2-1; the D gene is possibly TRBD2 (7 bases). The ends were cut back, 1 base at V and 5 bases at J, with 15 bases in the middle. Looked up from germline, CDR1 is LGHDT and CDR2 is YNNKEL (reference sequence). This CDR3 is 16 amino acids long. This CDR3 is CASSQVRGRGNNEQFF. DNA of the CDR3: TGTGCCAGCAGCCAAGTCCGGGGGCGGGGGAACAATGAGCAGTTCTTC.